One and the same sample provided the 18 T cell receptor beta chains below, sequenced in a study of shared clonotypes between healthy human individuals. Profiled with immunoSEQ multiplex PCR; TCRdb holds only in-frame clones, not every one. This table has about 800,000 clones, just over 95% appearing once. Naive CD8 isolation took CD45RO-negative cells positively selected for CCR7 and excluded terminally differentiated effector memory CD45RA+ cells. Sequenced material: naive CD8+ T cells sorted from blood. These receptors originate from a man aged 30-40 years in good health.

The chain links TRBV29-1 to TRBJ2-1, with 12 bases aligning to TRBD2. The germline V gene has CDR1 SQVTM and CDR2 ANQGSEA. CDR3 length equals 14 residues. V lost 7 bases and J lost 3; bases outside the gene matches: 4. CDR3 residues: CSGGLAGGYNEQFF. As DNA, the CDR3 is TGCAGCGGGGGACTAGCGGGCGGCTACAATGAGCAGTTCTTC.

The CDR3 sequence is CASKRQLILKYEQYF. CDR3 DNA sequence: TGTGCCAGCAAGCGGCAACTGATCCTCAAATACGAGCAGTACTTC. The chain is built from TRBV27 and TRBJ2-7; maybe TRBD2 (5 bases). Germline lookup yields CDR1 MNHEY and CDR2 SMNVEV (reference sequence). This CDR3 has 15 amino acids. Trimming shortened V by 7 bases and J by 4 bases, and 20 bases separated the two germline ends.

This chain joins TRBV4-1 and TRBJ1-1; D call uncertain. The germline gives CDR1 MGHRA, CDR2 YSYEKL. Trimming left V 3 bases short and J 1 base short, with 15 bases between. This CDR3 is 16 amino acids long. CDR3 nucleotides: TGCGCCAGCAGCCACTCGGAACGTAGGGAGAACACTGAAGCTTTCTTT. Its protein is CASSHSERRENTEAFF.

This chain uses TRBV27 with TRBJ2-1; D is unclear. Per germline, CDR1 MNHEY and CDR2 SMNVEV (reference sequence). The CDR3 runs 12 residues. V shed 5 bases and J shed 7 bases, with 9 bases lying between them. The CDR3 bases are TGTGCCAGCAGTCTAGGCAGGAATGAGCAGTTCTTC. This gives the protein CASSLGRNEQFF.

This CDR3 reads CASSQDRGRTGGYTF. In DNA, the CDR3 is TGTGCCAGCAGCCAAGATCGGGGTCGTACCGGAGGCTACACCTTC. J is TRBJ1-2 and V is TRBV14; D is unclear. This CDR3 has 15 residues. Germline CDR1 reads SGHDN; CDR2 reads FVKESK. Trimming took 0 bases from V and 8 from J, leaving 16 bases between them.

This clone has only one observation. This sequence joins TRBV7-9 and TRBJ2-1, with 7 nucleotides matching TRBD2. The CDR3 runs 16 residues. Germline CDR1 reads SEHNR; CDR2 reads FQNEAQ (reference sequence). V shed 4 bases and J 0 bases; nucleotides not matched to a gene: 6. CDR3 loop: CASSSVGRPSYNEQFF. The CDR3 nucleotides are TGTGCCAGCAGCTCCGTCGGGAGGCCCTCCTACAATGAGCAGTTCTTC.

V usage is TRBV20-1 and J usage is TRBJ2-7; D is possibly TRBD2 (6 bases). Germline V gene lookup returns CDR1 DFQATT and CDR2 SNEGSKA (reference sequence). The CDR3 covers 11 residues. The CDR3 protein is CSGGSSYEQYF. The DNA for the CDR3 is TGCAGCGGGGGAAGCTCCTACGAGCAGTACTTC.

The V gene is TRBV7-9, the J gene TRBJ1-1; 7 nucleotides align to TRBD1. Per the germline V gene, CDR1 is SEHNR and CDR2 is FQNEAQ (reference sequence). This CDR3 comprises 16 residues. With 1 base clipped from V and 8 bases from J, the junction kept 13 bases outside the gene matches. CDR3: CASSLVQGVERVEAFF. CDR3 nucleotide sequence: TGTGCCAGCAGCTTAGTGCAGGGGGTCGAAAGGGTAGAAGCTTTCTTT.

Comment on this clone: Distinct nucleotide sequences in the sample also encode this CDR3. CDR3 nucleotides: TGTGCCAGCAGCGGGGGACAGGGTGGTCAGCCCCAGCATTTT. It codes for CASSGGQGGQPQHF. The chain employs TRBV7-9 and TRBJ1-5, with 9 bases that match TRBD1. The CDR3 has 14 amino acids. V lost 5 bases and J lost 6; bases outside the gene matches: 5. In germline, CDR1 is SEHNR, CDR2 FQNEAQ (reference sequence).

The V gene is TRBV7-9, the J gene TRBJ2-7; maybe TRBD1 (6 bases). With 5 bases removed from V and 2 bases from J, the gap between germline ends came to 19 bases. The germline V gene encodes CDR1 SEHNR and CDR2 FQNEAQ (reference sequence). The length of the CDR3 is 16 residues. CDR3 in amino acids: CASSHRGGSVPYEQYF. The CDR3 region has the DNA TGTGCCAGCAGCCACAGAGGGGGTTCGGTCCCCTACGAGCAGTACTTC. The complete variable domain, with remaining parts taken from reference TRBV7-9 and TRBJ2-7, reads DTGVSQNPRHKITKRGQNVTFRCDPISEHNRLYWYRQTLGQGPEFLTYFQNEAQLEKSRLLSDRFSAERPKGSFSTLEIQRTEQGDSAMYLCASSHRGGSVPYEQYFGPGTRLTVT.

This sequence joins TRBV10-2 and TRBJ2-1, with D unclear. The V and J ends lost 0 bases and 2 bases respectively, with 11 bases between them. The CDR3 spans 16 residues. Germline V gene sequence: CDR1 WSHSY, CDR2 SAAADI. CDR3 amino acids: CASSESTQAPYNEQFF. CDR3 DNA sequence: TGCGCCAGCAGTGAGTCGACCCAGGCCCCCTACAATGAGCAGTTCTTC.

This rearrangement joins TRBV14 to TRBJ2-2; 13 bases are a match to TRBD2. Germline V gene data show CDR1 as SGHDN and CDR2 as FVKESK. This CDR3 is built from 18 residues. V dropped 0 bases and J dropped 3; count of bases not matched to a gene: 4. The CDR3 coding sequence is TGTGCCAGCAGCCAAGAAATACTAGCGGGAGGGGACACCGGGGAGCTGTTTTTT. Its protein product is CASSQEILAGGDTGELFF. The whole variable domain, remainder taken from reference TRBV14 and TRBJ2-2, is EAGVTQFPSHSVIEKGQTVTLRCDPISGHDNLYWYRRVMGKEIKFLLHFVKESKQDESGMPNNRFLAERTGGTYSTLKVQPAELEDSGVYFCASSQEILAGGDTGELFFGEGSRLTVL.

The J gene is TRBJ1-2, the V gene TRBV27, with a possible D match to TRBD1 (5 bases). V lost 4 bases and J 4 bases, leaving 13 bases between the germline ends. Germline CDR1 reads MNHEY; CDR2 reads SMNVEV (reference sequence). CDR3 length: 14 residues. Written as DNA, the CDR3 is TGTGCCAGCAGTTATCAGGGCGTGGGCTATGGCTACACCTTC. It is translated as CASSYQGVGYGYTF.

The chain joins TRBV27 to TRBJ2-7, with 8 bases aligning to TRBD2. Germline trimming cut 6 bases from V and 0 bases from J; bases unmatched to any gene: 10. Germline CDR1 and CDR2: MNHEY and SMNVEV (reference sequence). CDR3 length equals 16 residues. The DNA of the CDR3 is TGTGCCAGCAGCCCGGGGGGGACTCAGAGCTCCTACGAGCAGTACTTC. Translation gives CASSPGGTQSSYEQYF.

This rearrangement joins TRBV14 to TRBJ1-1, with no clear D. Per germline, CDR1 SGHDN and CDR2 FVKESK. The CDR3 extends over 12 amino acids. V dropped 4 bases and J dropped 7 bases, with 10 bases sitting between them. The CDR3 DNA is TGTGCCAGCAGCCCTGGGAGTGATGAAGCTTTCTTT. Protein product: CASSPGSDEAFF.

The rearrangement links TRBV5-6 to TRBJ2-3; D unresolved. Trimming pared 0 bases from V and 1 base from J, leaving 3 bases between. The CDR3 consists of 13 residues. Germline-derived CDR1 and CDR2 are SGHDT and YYEEEE. The CDR3 DNA reads TGTGCCAGCAGCTTGGATGGCACAGATACGCAGTATTTT. This codes for CASSLDGTDTQYF.

The chain carries TRBV6-5 and TRBJ2-1; D remains unclear. The CDR3 loop spans 15 amino acids. V dropped 0 bases and J dropped 5 bases, with 11 bases sitting between them. In germline, CDR1 is MNHEY, CDR2 SVGAGI. CDR3 bases: TGTGCCAGCAGTTACTCGAACGCCGAAGACAATGAGCAGTTCTTC. It translates to CASSYSNAEDNEQFF.

As regards this clone: Within the sample, other DNA sequences also encode this same CDR3. This rearrangement joins TRBV19 to TRBJ2-1; TRBD1 matches 8 bases. V shed 9 bases, J shed 0 bases, and the junction held 4 bases outside the gene matches. CDR1 LNHDA and CDR2 SQIVND come from the germline V gene (reference sequence). This CDR3 comprises 14 residues. The CDR3 DNA sequence: TGTGCCAGCGGACAGGGAAGCTCCTACAATGAGCAGTTCTTC. It specifies CASGQGSSYNEQFF.